Given below is one T cell receptor beta chain in context. The antigen is undetermined. This sample was taken from a study of T cell repertoires in cytomegalovirus infection. With 7 bases removed from V and 3 bases from J, the gap between germline ends came to 16 bases. CDR3 size: 15 residues. The germline CDR1 and CDR2 sequences are LNHDA and SQIVND (reference sequence). TCRdb reprocessed the reads via MiXCR and lists one record per CDR3 protein. This sample has roughly 310,000 distinct CDR3 sequences, with under 35% found just once. V gene TRBV19 combines with J gene TRBJ1-3; possible D gene TRBD1, 6 bases. The specimen comprised cultured PBMCs, sampled from culture after CMV antigen stimulation. The TCR was taken from a human donor in good health (CMV status not recorded). Some clones in this sample may be carry-over from other donors' samples. The CDR3: CASKEGELGGNTIYF. CDR3 nucleotides: TGTGCCAGTAAGGAGGGGGAGCTGGGTGGAAACACCATATATTTT. The full variable domain, its missing parts supplied by reference TRBV19 and TRBJ1-3, is DGGITQSPKYLFRKEGQNVTLSCEQNLNHDAMYWYRQDPGQGLRLIYYSQIVNDFQKGDIAEGYSVSREKKESFPLTVTSAQKNPTAFYLCASKEGELGGNTIYFGEGSWLTVV.